A single sample gave rise to the 28 T cell receptor beta chains below, sequenced in a study of tumor and adjacent non-tumor tissue in lung cancer (dated by TCRdb to 2017 to 2018). Receptors were amplified or captured by multiplex PCR. TCRdb records Illumina HiSeq 2500 as the sequencer. Following protocols modified from ARM-PCR, the researchers constructed TCRbeta libraries through three rounds of nested PCR with primers (Table S4). TCRdb's own reprocessing of the public reads used fastp at Q25 and MiXCR and kept productive beta chains. All rows with the same CDR3 protein become a single entry with the most common DNA and genes. The sample table records roughly 67,000 distinct CDR3 sequences; around three quarters of these occur just once. The ten most abundant clones make up over 35% of the sample. RNA was extracted from bulk unsorted tissue and checked for quality with a NanoDrop ND-1000 and an Agilent 2100. The normal lung samples consisted of distant non-tumor tissue collected more than 3 cm from the tumor edge.

The sequencing input was distant non-tumor lung tissue. Every receptor here comes from a man in his 60s with non-small cell lung cancer.

On this clonotype: As the CDR3 is not closed by the conserved phenylalanine or tryptophan, this likely results from a read error. The CDR3 nucleotides read TGTGCCAGTAGCTTAGAATGGATAAGCGTTCACAATGTGCAGTTCCTC. Translating it yields CASSLEWISVHNVQFL. The chain has TRBV7-8 and TRBJ2-1; no definite D call. The V gene's germline CDR1 is SGHVS and CDR2 FQNEAQ. The CDR3 totals 16 residues.

In regard to this clonotype: A read error is possible here, since a much larger clone lies one base away. V and J are TRBV5-1 and TRBJ2-7, with a weak D call TRBD2 (5 bases). Per germline, CDR1 SGHRS and CDR2 YFSETQ. The CDR3 contains 14 residues. Trimming left V 4 bases short and J 5 bases short, with 16 bases between. The CDR3 is CASSDPRGSDEQYF. In DNA form, the CDR3 reads TGCGCCAGCAGCGATCCGAGAGGGAGTGACGAGCAGTACTTC.

Comment on this clonotype: Given a much more abundant clone one base away, this may be a read error. The chain employs TRBV10-1 and TRBJ2-2; possible D gene TRBD2, 6 bases. Germline CDR1 and CDR2: WNHNN and SYGVQD (reference sequence). Between the trimmed V and J ends, which lost 10 bases and 4 bases, there was a span of 16 bases. The length of the CDR3 is 14 residues. The DNA for the CDR3 is TGCGCCACCTCGGTGGAGGGCCCCACCGGGGAGCTGTTTTTT. Translated, it gives CATSVEGPTGELFF.

The sample holds one count of this clonotype. V and J are TRBV12-3 or TRBV12-4 and TRBJ2-1; D is unresolved. V gave up 3 bases and J gave up 10 bases, with 16 bases separating them. The CDR3 covers 14 residues. As DNA, the CDR3 is TGTGCCAGCAGTTTCATCCGATCAAGAAGGGAGCAGTTCTTC. Its translation is CASSFIRSRREQFF.

This clonotype was recorded only once. V usage is TRBV28 and J usage is TRBJ2-1, with D perhaps matching TRBD2 (6 bases). CDR1 MDHEN and CDR2 SYDVKM come from the germline V gene. This CDR3 is built from 14 residues. The CDR3, as DNA: TGTAGCTCGCGGGGAACGACAAGCTACAATGAGCAGTTCTTC. The encoded protein is CSSRGTTSYNEQFF.

The chain combines TRBV29-1 with TRBJ2-7, with D perhaps matching TRBD2 (6 bases). This CDR3 is built from 14 residues. The V gene lost 8 bases and the J gene lost 7 bases, with 24 bases spanning the gap. From germline, CDR1 is SQVTM and CDR2 ANQGSEA. This CDR3 reads CSIALGGISYEQYF. Written as DNA, the CDR3 is TGCAGCATTGCCCTTGGCGGGATCTCGTATGAGCAGTACTTC.

Concerning this clonotype itself: At one of its ends the junction is not consistent with the germline gene, which may arise from a read error. The V and J genes are TRBV4-1 and TRBJ2-7; D might be TRBD1 (6 bases). The CDR3 spans 17 residues. Germline V gives CDR1 MGHRA, CDR2 YSYEKL. The CDR3 DNA reads as TGCGCAAGCAGCCAAGAGGGGGTCGGCTCCCCTCTAATTGAGCAGTACTTC. It encodes CASSQEGVGSPLIEQYF.

About this clonotype: The junction shows a germline mismatch at one end, possibly a read error. V usage is TRBV6-2 or TRBV6-3 and J usage is TRBJ2-7; D is perhaps TRBD2 (6 bases). The CDR3 is 14 amino acids. The germline V gene encodes CDR1 MNHEY and CDR2 SVGEGT. The CDR3 loop is CASSPLASRYEQYF. The CDR3 DNA follows: TGTGCAAGCAGTCCGCTAGCGAGTCGGTACGAGCAGTACTTC.

The V and J genes are TRBV5-6 and TRBJ2-7; D is undetermined. Trimming left V 0 bases short and J 2 bases short, with 12 bases between. The CDR3 totals 15 residues. Germline CDR1 reads SGHDT; CDR2 reads YYEEEE. CDR3 region: CASSLEQSTTYEQYF. CDR3 in DNA: TGTGCCAGCAGCTTGGAGCAGTCCACAACCTACGAGCAGTACTTC.

Remarks on this clonotype: No conserved phenylalanine or tryptophan is present at the end of the CDR3, so a read error is the likely explanation. The chain has TRBV5-4 and TRBJ2-3; unclear D gene. The better agreement between TRBJ1-5 and the DNA end casts doubt on the J call. The CDR3 has 16 amino acids. From germline, CDR1 is SGHNT and CDR2 YYREEE (reference sequence). CDR3 in amino acids: CASSPIEREPGDTQHL. CDR3 coding DNA: TGTGCCAGCAGCCCTATCGAGCGGGAGCCCGGAGATACGCAGCATCTT.

This clonotype was seen more than once but under ten times. The J gene is TRBJ2-7, the V gene TRBV6-6; TRBD2 is a possible D gene (5 bases). From germline, CDR1 is MNHNY and CDR2 SVGAGI (reference sequence). This CDR3 region has 14 residues. V dropped 2 bases and J dropped 10 bases, with 18 bases sitting between them. This chain's CDR3 is CASSYGLFGYKQYF. The CDR3 DNA is TGTGCCAGCAGTTACGGACTCTTTGGCTACAAACAGTACTTC.

On this clonotype itself: One junction end disagrees with the germline gene, perhaps due to a read error. CDR3 coding DNA: TGTGCCAGCAAACCAAACAGGAATCAGGCCCAGCACTTT. Translation gives CASKPNRNQAQHF. V gene TRBV6-6 combines with J gene TRBJ1-5; a possible D gene is TRBD1 (5 bases). This CDR3 is 13 amino acids long. The germline gives CDR1 MNHNY, CDR2 SVGAGI (reference sequence).

Of note for this clonotype: A read error may produce the germline difference seen at one junction end. The chain has TRBV25-1 and TRBJ2-3; possible D gene TRBD1, 6 bases. The CDR3 spans 13 residues. CDR1 and CDR2 (germline): MGHDK, SYGVNS. CDR3 loop: CAGQGLATDTQYF. The CDR3 DNA sequence: TGTGCCGGCCAGGGGCTAGCCACAGATACGCAATATTTT.

Comments on this clonotype: At one of its ends the junction is not consistent with the germline gene, which may arise from a read error. This chain connects TRBV20-1 to TRBJ1-2; possible D gene TRBD1, 5 bases. This CDR3 region has 15 residues. Germline CDR1 and CDR2: DFQATT and SNEGSKA (reference sequence). The CDR3 loop reads CSTRDGGVLLSGYTF. The CDR3, as DNA: TGCAGTACTAGAGATGGGGGGGTCCTTCTAAGTGGCTACACCTTC.

This clonotype was counted a single time. It is likely a read error, because the conserved phenylalanine at the end of the CDR3 is missing. The DNA is left out, because the CDR3 cannot be placed on it with certainty; the CDR3 is given as TCRdb lists it. The V and J genes are TRBV4-1 and TRBJ1-6; TRBD1, as called in the table, went unchecked against the DNA. Germline loops: CDR1 MGHRA, CDR2 YSYEKL. With termini counted, the CDR3 has 14 amino acids. CDR3 loop: CASSQVVTGSPLYY.

About this clonotype itself: One junction end does not reproduce the germline sequence, and a read error may be involved. This rearrangement joins TRBV4-2 to TRBJ1-6, with D possibly matching TRBD1 (5 bases). The CDR3 extends over 14 amino acids. Germline V gene sequence: CDR1 LGHNA, CDR2 YNFKEQ. DNA of the CDR3: TGTGCCAGCAACCAAGGGGCGGGTAGTTCACCCCTCCACTTC. This codes for CASNQGAGSSPLHF.

The V gene is TRBV7-8, the J gene TRBJ2-2; D is possibly TRBD2 (5 bases). The V end was cut by 5 bases, the J end by 7 bases, with 11 bases between. CDR3 length equals 13 residues. Germline CDR1 and CDR2: SGHVS and FQNEAQ. CDR3 in DNA: TGTGCCAGCAGCATACCGGGGATCGGGGAGCTGTTTTTT. Translated, it gives CASSIPGIGELFF.

V is TRBV28 and J is TRBJ2-7, with 7 bases that match TRBD2. With 3 bases clipped from V and 5 bases from J, the junction kept 4 bases outside the gene matches. This CDR3 spans 13 amino acids. Per germline, CDR1 MDHEN and CDR2 SYDVKM. This CDR3 reads CASSFGRGHEQYF. The DNA for the CDR3 is TGTGCCAGCAGTTTTGGGAGGGGCCACGAGCAGTACTTC.

The chain recombines TRBV10-2 with TRBJ1-5; a possible D gene is TRBD1 (5 bases). Germline-derived CDR1 and CDR2 are WSHSY and SAAADI. The CDR3 totals 16 residues. V lost 3 bases, J lost 6 bases, and 18 bases lay in between. The CDR3 DNA sequence: TGCGCCAGCAGTGATGATGGAGGGGCGCCAAGTCAGCCCCAGCATTTT. It yields the protein CASSDDGGAPSQPQHF.

Worth noting for this clonotype: In this CDR3 the conserved last residue, phenylalanine or tryptophan, is missing, so a read error is likely. The chain recombines TRBV29-1 with TRBJ2-7, with a possible D match to TRBD1 (5 bases). Per the germline V gene, CDR1 is SQVTM and CDR2 is ANQGSEA. The CDR3 sequence is 14 residues long. V lost 4 bases and J 4 bases, leaving 17 bases between the germline ends. The CDR3 DNA reads TGCAGCGTTGTGTTGGGGCCAGTTCTGTACGAGCAGTACAAC. Protein product: CSVVLGPVLYEQYN.

This clonotype has a single count. The junction shows a germline mismatch at one end, possibly a read error. This chain links TRBV5-1 with TRBJ1-1; D gene ambiguous. The CDR3 runs 14 residues. The germline V gene has CDR1 SGHRS and CDR2 YFSETQ. In DNA form, the CDR3 reads TGCGCCAGCATCCCGAACGACGGGGATACTGATGCTTTCTTT. It yields the protein CASIPNDGDTDAFF.

A remark on this clonotype: The junction shows a germline mismatch at one end, possibly a read error. V and J are TRBV5-5 and TRBJ2-7; possibly TRBD2 for D (5 bases). From germline, CDR1 is SGHKS and CDR2 YYEKEE (reference sequence). The CDR3 extends over 15 amino acids. The CDR3 loop is CASSPGPGMGYKQYF. The CDR3, as DNA: TGCGCCAGCAGCCCCGGGCCGGGGATGGGATACAAGCAGTACTTC.

On this clonotype: A read error may account for a junction end that differs from germline. V and J are TRBV16 and TRBJ1-5, with D hard to call. CDR3 size: 15 residues. Germline CDR1 and CDR2: KGHSY and FQNENV. CDR3 protein: CANSQIDALNQSQHF. CDR3 nucleotide sequence: TGTGCCAACAGCCAAATCGACGCCTTAAATCAATCCCAGCATTTT.

A word on this clonotype: Since the CDR3 does not end with the conserved phenylalanine or tryptophan, this likely comes from a read error. The V and J genes are TRBV7-9 and TRBJ2-7, with no clear D. Germline V gene data show CDR1 as SEHNR and CDR2 as FQNEAQ (reference sequence). V was clipped by 5 bases and J by 6 bases, with 11 bases between them. The CDR3 covers 12 residues. CDR3 DNA: TGTGCCAGCAGCCACCCTCAAGGCGAGCAGTACTAC. Protein: CASSHPQGEQYY.

The chain is built from TRBV29-1 and TRBJ2-7; 7 bases are shared with TRBD2. V was clipped by 7 bases and J by 11 bases; unmatched bases: 23. CDR1 SQVTM and CDR2 ANQGSEA come from the germline V gene. CDR3 size: 15 residues. The CDR3 DNA reads as TGCAGCGCAACAAGGGAGGGGCAGGGTTCCCACGAAGAGTACTTC. It translates to CSATREGQGSHEEYF.

The chain has TRBV6-6 and TRBJ2-3; D gene ambiguous. Germline-derived CDR1 and CDR2 are MNHNY and SVGAGI (reference sequence). The length of the CDR3 is 14 residues. Trimming shortened V by 2 bases and J by 6 bases, and 12 bases separated the two germline ends. The CDR3 region is CASSYSLVRDTQYF. The DNA of the CDR3 is TGTGCCAGCAGTTACAGCCTCGTCCGGGATACGCAGTATTTT.

On this clonotype itself: At one of its ends the junction is not consistent with the germline gene, which may arise from a read error. The chain carries TRBV5-6 and TRBJ1-1; D uncertain. This CDR3 comprises 14 residues. Germline V CDR1 and CDR2: SGHDT, YYEEEE. In DNA form, the CDR3 reads TGTGCCAACAGCTTGTCCCCCTTCGCCACTGAAGCTTTCTTT. Its translation is CANSLSPFATEAFF.

This clonotype was observed a few times. The junction shows a germline mismatch at one end, possibly a read error. The chain employs TRBV6-1 and TRBJ2-6, with D perhaps TRBD1 (5 bases). The CDR3 extends over 14 amino acids. The germline V gene has CDR1 MNHNS and CDR2 SASEGT. CDR3 sequence reads: CVSSDNSGANVLTF. The CDR3, as DNA: TGTGTCAGCAGTGACAACTCTGGGGCAAATGTCCTGACTTTC.